The 24 T cell receptor beta chains reported below all come from one sample, sequenced in a study of response to subunit inactivated influenza vaccine listed by TCRdb under 2018. The time point label here, explained by the study, means: approximately 47 days after influenza vaccine administration. The library was made by RT-PCR. Sequencing was performed on an Illumina HiSeq 2500. Starting from the raw public reads, TCRdb applied fastp trimming at Q25, assembled clones with MiXCR and retained in-frame beta chains. Each entry is one CDR3 protein sequence, shown with its most common DNA and genes. This sample holds 540,000 or so distinct CDR3 sequences; over 10% were observed only once. The leading ten clones occupy about 12% of the sample. The material sequenced was PBMCs from blood, taken roughly 6 weeks after vaccination. These TCRs come from a man between 45 and 60 years old who received an inactivated influenza vaccine. Donor details come from another sample of the same person, matched by shared clones.

This clonotype showed up many times. The chain joins TRBV6-5 to TRBJ1-4, with 10 bases aligning to TRBD1. Germline CDR1 reads MNHEY; CDR2 reads SVGAGI. The CDR3 is 16 residues long. V lost 2 bases and J lost 6; bases outside the gene matches: 6. CDR3 nucleotides: TGTGCCAGCAGTTACCTCGGGGGGACAGGGGATGAAAAACTGTTTTTT. This sequence encodes CASSYLGGTGDEKLFF.

The sample holds a few counts of this clonotype. The chain uses TRBV4-3 and TRBJ2-2; 7 bases are a match to TRBD1. Germline values: CDR1 LGHNA, CDR2 YSLEER. The V and J ends lost 3 bases and 7 bases, in that order; junction bases with no gene match: 8. This CDR3 is built from 15 residues. DNA for the CDR3: TGCGCCAGCAGCCAGAGACAGGGAAGGTTCGGGGAGCTGTTTTTT. Protein product: CASSQRQGRFGELFF.

This chain joins TRBV2 and TRBJ2-1, with a possible D match to TRBD1 (5 bases). This CDR3 has 13 amino acids. The V and J ends lost 4 bases and 7 bases respectively, with 11 bases between them. Germline V gene data show CDR1 as SNHLY and CDR2 as FYNNEI. CDR3 in amino acids: CASSVQGWNEQFF. The CDR3 DNA reads TGTGCCAGCAGTGTGCAGGGTTGGAATGAGCAGTTCTTC.

This clonotype was recorded at least ten times. For the CDR3, the DNA is TGCAGTGCTAGACGAGGACAGGGGTTTGGGGCCAACGTCCTGACTTTC. Protein: CSARRGQGFGANVLTF. The chain combines TRBV20-1 with TRBJ2-6; TRBD1 matches at 9 bases. V lost 2 bases to trimming and J lost 3 bases; unmatched junction nucleotides: 5. The CDR3 covers 16 residues. CDR1 and CDR2 from the germline V gene are DFQATT and SNEGSKA (reference sequence).

The rearrangement joins TRBV12-3 or TRBV12-4 to TRBJ2-5, with 12 bases that match TRBD2. V gave up 4 bases and J gave up 1 base; unmatched junction bases: 10. This CDR3 has 18 amino acids. The chain's CDR3 is CASSWSGLAGGGQETQYF. In nucleotides, the CDR3 is TGTGCCAGCAGTTGGTCTGGCCTAGCGGGGGGGGGCCAAGAGACCCAGTACTTC.

The table lists this clonotype with a few counts. The junction and the germline gene differ at one end; a read error may be behind it. In DNA form, the CDR3 reads TGTGCTAGCAGCCCAGGACAGGGATTTGGCGAGCAGTTCTTC. Translation: CASSPGQGFGEQFF. The rearrangement joins TRBV7-7 to TRBJ2-1; TRBD1 matches at 8 bases. Germline CDR1 reads SSHAT; CDR2 reads FNYEAQ (reference sequence). The CDR3 covers 14 residues.

CDR3 sequence: CASRGGETQYF. For the CDR3, the DNA is TGTGCCAGCAGGGGGGGAGAGACCCAGTACTTC. V and J are TRBV2 and TRBJ2-5, with TRBD2 as a possible D gene (6 bases). This CDR3 has 11 residues. CDR1 is SNHLY, CDR2 FYNNEI, per germline. V was shortened by 6 bases and J by 4 bases, with 6 bases between the two germline ends. The full variable domain, completed using reference TRBV2 and TRBJ2-5, is EPEVTQTPSHQVTQMGQEVILRCVPISNHLYFYWYRQILGQKVEFLVSFYNNEISEKSEIFDDQFSVERPDGSNFTLKIRSTKLEDSAMYFCASRGGETQYFGPGTRLLVL.

The J gene is TRBJ2-2, the V gene TRBV6-2 or TRBV6-3; D not resolved. This CDR3 is 13 amino acids long. V dropped 7 bases and J dropped 7 bases, with 13 bases sitting between them. Germline V gives CDR1 MNHEY, CDR2 SVGEGT. CDR3 nucleotide sequence: TGTGCCAGCACCATCGCACGGTTCGGGGAGCTGTTTTTT. Encoded protein: CASTIARFGELFF.

This clonotype was picked up many times. This chain joins TRBV10-3 and TRBJ2-7; a possible D gene is TRBD1 (6 bases). The CDR3 loop spans 12 amino acids. Germline V CDR1 and CDR2: ENHRY, SYGVKD. Deletions cut 6 bases from V and 4 bases from J, with 10 bases between. CDR3 protein: CAISLTGYEQYF. CDR3 coding DNA: TGTGCCATCAGCCTCACAGGGTACGAGCAGTACTTC.

This clonotype was counted between two and nine times. The chain joins TRBV7-9 to TRBJ1-1; possibly TRBD1 for D (5 bases). There are 15 residues in the CDR3. CDR1 and CDR2 from the germline V gene are SEHNR and FQNEAQ (reference sequence). Trimming cost V 2 bases and J 5 bases, with 15 bases left between them. CDR3 sequence reads: CASSLKDRPDTEAFF. In nucleotides, the CDR3 is TGTGCCAGCAGCTTAAAAGACAGACCGGATACTGAAGCTTTCTTT.

The chain couples TRBV20-1 to TRBJ2-7; D is unclear. Germline V gene sequence: CDR1 DFQATT, CDR2 SNEGSKA (reference sequence). Deletions cut 0 bases from V and 2 bases from J, with 14 bases between. This CDR3 spans 15 amino acids. The CDR3 DNA reads as TGCAGTGCTAGAGATGTTTGGACCAGCACCTACGAGCAGTACTTC. It encodes CSARDVWTSTYEQYF.

The J gene is TRBJ1-4, the V gene TRBV5-1, with 7 bases matching TRBD1. Per germline, CDR1 SGHRS and CDR2 YFSETQ. The CDR3 is made up of 14 amino acids. V lost 4 bases to trimming and J lost 8 bases; unmatched junction nucleotides: 8. DNA of the CDR3: TGCGCCAGCAGCCGGGACAGTAGGAAGGAAAAACTGTTTTTT. It translates to CASSRDSRKEKLFF.

This sequence joins TRBV11-2 and TRBJ2-7; D gene unclear. Deletions cut 1 base from V and 2 bases from J, with 9 bases between. Germline CDR1 and CDR2: SGHAT and FQNNGV. The length of the CDR3 is 14 residues. The CDR3 sequence: CASSLGQMTYEQYF. For the CDR3, the DNA is TGTGCCAGCAGCTTAGGGCAGATGACCTACGAGCAGTACTTC.

V gene TRBV7-9 combines with J gene TRBJ2-1; no definite D call. The V end lost 2 bases, the J end lost 9 bases, and 8 bases lay between the germline ends. CDR3 length: 12 amino acids. CDR1 and CDR2 from the germline V gene are SEHNR and FQNEAQ (reference sequence). The CDR3 protein is CASSLPQSEQFF. The CDR3 coding sequence is TGTGCCAGCAGCTTACCCCAGTCTGAGCAGTTCTTC.

The genes are TRBV6-1 and TRBJ2-1, with D hard to call. The CDR3 length is 15 residues. Germline CDR1 is MNHNS and CDR2 is SASEGT. Trimming shortened V by 6 bases and J by 3 bases, and 15 bases separated the two germline ends. The CDR3 DNA follows: TGTGCCAGCAGACCCGAGAGGTTCCTCTACAATGAGCAGTTCTTC. Its translation is CASRPERFLYNEQFF.

This clonotype turned up a few times. The CDR3: CSARAFGTGGGETQYF. The CDR3, as DNA: TGCAGTGCTAGAGCCTTCGGGACAGGGGGAGGAGAGACCCAGTACTTC. The chain has TRBV20-1 and TRBJ2-5; 11 bases fit TRBD1. V gave up 1 base and J gave up 4 bases; unmatched junction bases: 8. The CDR3 is 16 amino acids. CDR1 and CDR2 from the germline V gene are DFQATT and SNEGSKA (reference sequence).

This clonotype was observed at least ten times. This rearrangement joins TRBV20-1 to TRBJ2-3; 11 nucleotides agree with TRBD2. In germline, CDR1 is DFQATT, CDR2 SNEGSKA (reference sequence). The CDR3 length is 16 residues. V lost 5 bases, J lost 2 bases, and 9 bases stayed unmatched. The CDR3 nucleotides read TGCAGTGCTTCCGGGACTAGCGGAACTAACACAGATACGCAGTATTTT. Its translation is CSASGTSGTNTDTQYF.

This clonotype has more than one count but fewer than ten. This chain joins TRBV6-1 and TRBJ2-7; 8 nucleotides line up with TRBD1. V shed 5 bases, J shed 6 bases, and the junction held 9 bases outside the gene matches. CDR3 length: 14 amino acids. Per germline, CDR1 MNHNS and CDR2 SASEGT. CDR3 sequence: CASSSRPTGGEQYF. The CDR3 coding sequence is TGTGCCAGCAGTAGCCGACCCACAGGGGGCGAGCAGTACTTC.

This clonotype was observed a handful of times. V usage is TRBV6-2 or TRBV6-3 and J usage is TRBJ2-1; TRBD2 agrees at 10 bases. The CDR3 consists of 14 residues. Germline-derived CDR1 and CDR2 are MNHEY and SVGEGT. The V and J ends lost 7 bases and 8 bases, in that order; junction bases with no gene match: 8. The CDR3 sequence: CASNLSGRAYEQFF. CDR3 nucleotides: TGTGCCAGCAACCTAAGCGGGAGGGCATATGAGCAGTTCTTC.

The table lists this clonotype with a few counts. The CDR3 loop reads CASSYPGPTGMNTEAFF. CDR3 nucleotide sequence: TGTGCCAGCAGTTACCCCGGTCCGACGGGGATGAACACTGAAGCTTTCTTT. The chain employs TRBV6-5 and TRBJ1-1; no firm D call. The germline gives CDR1 MNHEY, CDR2 SVGAGI. This CDR3 has 17 amino acids. Trimming removed 2 bases from V and 0 bases from J, with 16 bases in between.

The J gene is TRBJ2-1, the V gene TRBV18; 8 bases map to TRBD2. Germline V gene data show CDR1 as KGHSH and CDR2 as LQKENI. Trimming cost V 7 bases and J 4 bases; bases outside gene matches: 9. CDR3 length: 15 residues. The CDR3 spells CASLPGGAQYNEQFF. CDR3 nucleotide sequence: TGTGCCAGCTTACCCGGGGGGGCTCAATACAATGAGCAGTTCTTC.

This clonotype was seen repeatedly, ten times or more. The rearrangement uses TRBV6-5 and TRBJ2-6; 9 bases map to TRBD1. Germline V gives CDR1 MNHEY, CDR2 SVGAGI. The CDR3 sequence is 16 residues long. J lost 4 bases, V lost 5 bases, and 6 bases had no gene match. Written as DNA, the CDR3 is TGTGCCAGCAGTCACGGGACAGGGCTCGGGGCCAACGTCCTGACTTTC. Encoded protein: CASSHGTGLGANVLTF.

The genes are TRBV7-9 and TRBJ2-1, with 8 bases aligning to TRBD2. The CDR3 extends over 14 amino acids. CDR1 is SEHNR and CDR2 is FQNEAQ in the germline V gene (reference sequence). J gave up 4 bases and V 7 bases, and 6 bases lay outside the gene matches. The CDR3 nucleotides are TGTGCCAGCAACCCTAGCGGGCCATACAATGAGCAGTTCTTC. Amino acid sequence: CASNPSGPYNEQFF.

This clonotype was observed many times. The chain combines TRBV29-1 with TRBJ2-3; 13 nucleotides line up with TRBD2. Germline assignment: CDR1 SQVTM and CDR2 ANQGSEA. The V and J ends lost 4 bases and 3 bases, in that order; junction bases with no gene match: 7. This CDR3 spans 16 amino acids. CDR3 in DNA: TGCAGCGTTGGGGTGGGACTAGCGGGATATACAGATACGCAGTATTTT. It yields the protein CSVGVGLAGYTDTQYF.